The 7 T cell receptor beta chains below all came from one sample that was sequenced in a study of blood T cell repertoires in COVID-19. Clones were sequenced by immunoSEQ multiplex PCR, and TCRdb holds only the in-frame ones, with some missing. The sample yields over 200,000 clones, around 86% seen once. The source material was peripheral blood. Receptor source: a human donor in a cohort sampled during active COVID-19.

The rearrangement uses TRBV7-8 and TRBJ2-1, with 7 bases fitting TRBD2. The ends lost 6 bases at V and 4 bases at J; junction bases unmatched: 6. Germline CDR1 SGHVS, CDR2 FQNEAQ. This CDR3 region has 14 residues. This CDR3 reads CASRPTSSYNEQFF. The CDR3 DNA sequence: TGTGCCAGCAGACCGACTAGCAGTTACAATGAGCAGTTCTTC.

The chain has TRBV7-2 and TRBJ2-6, with a weak D call TRBD1 (6 bases). Per germline, CDR1 SGHTA and CDR2 FQGNSA. CDR3 length: 17 amino acids. V lost 1 base to trimming and J lost 1 base, with 11 bases between them. As DNA, the CDR3 is TGTGCCAGCAGCTTAGGGACAGTTATTTCTGGGGCCAACGTCCTGACTTTC. It codes for CASSLGTVISGANVLTF.

This chain uses TRBV19 with TRBJ2-1; 9 bases align to TRBD2. V lost 6 bases and J lost 3; bases outside the gene matches: 3. This CDR3 has 14 amino acids. CDR1 is LNHDA, CDR2 SQIVND, per germline (reference sequence). CDR3 coding DNA: TGTGCCAGTAGACTAGCGGGCTACTACAATGAGCAGTTCTTC. It codes for CASRLAGYYNEQFF. The full variable domain, rest sourced from reference TRBV19 and TRBJ2-1, is DGGITQSPKYLFRKEGQNVTLSCEQNLNHDAMYWYRQDPGQGLRLIYYSQIVNDFQKGDIAEGYSVSREKKESFPLTVTSAQKNPTAFYLCASRLAGYYNEQFFGPGTRLTVL.

The genes are TRBV14 and TRBJ2-1, with 9 positions matching TRBD2. J was trimmed by 6 bases and V by 4 bases; bases with no gene match: 13. The germline V gene encodes CDR1 SGHDN and CDR2 FVKESK. The CDR3 contains 17 residues. CDR3 residues: CASSREFSGSFSNEQFF. DNA for the CDR3: TGTGCCAGCAGCCGCGAATTTAGCGGGAGTTTTAGCAATGAGCAGTTCTTC.

This clone was seen only once. V is TRBV7-2 and J is TRBJ2-7, with D possibly TRBD2 on 6 matching bases. The V gene's germline CDR1 is SGHTA and CDR2 FQGNSA. The CDR3 is 14 residues long. V was shortened by 3 bases and J by 1 base, with 10 bases between the two germline ends. CDR3 nucleotide sequence: TGTGCCAGCAGCTTTACCGGGAGATCCTACGAGCAGTACTTC. It encodes CASSFTGRSYEQYF. Combining the CDR3 with reference TRBV7-2 and TRBJ2-7 gives the whole variable domain GAGVSQSPSNKVTEKGKDVELRCDPISGHTALYWYRQSLGQGLEFLIYFQGNSAPDKSGLPSDRFSAERTGGSVSTLTIQRTQQEDSAVYLCASSFTGRSYEQYFGPGTRLTVT.

About this clone itself: Different DNA sequences within this sample yield the same CDR3. The chain carries TRBV9 and TRBJ1-6; D uncertain. Germline V gene sequence: CDR1 SGDLS, CDR2 YYNGEE. The length of the CDR3 is 12 residues. Trimming cost V 1 base and J 8 bases, with 4 bases left between them. The CDR3 region is CASSVSDSPLHF. CDR3 in DNA: TGTGCCAGCAGCGTATCCGATTCACCCCTCCACTTT.

This clone was found once. The chain couples TRBV6-2 or TRBV6-3 to TRBJ2-3, with 14 bases matching TRBD2. The CDR3 length is 16 residues. From germline, CDR1 is MNHEY and CDR2 SVGEGT. With V trimmed by 6 bases and J by 4 bases, 6 bases remained unmatched. The CDR3 region is CASSSGLAGAADTQYF. CDR3 in DNA: TGTGCCAGCAGCTCGGGACTAGCGGGAGCTGCAGATACGCAGTATTTT.